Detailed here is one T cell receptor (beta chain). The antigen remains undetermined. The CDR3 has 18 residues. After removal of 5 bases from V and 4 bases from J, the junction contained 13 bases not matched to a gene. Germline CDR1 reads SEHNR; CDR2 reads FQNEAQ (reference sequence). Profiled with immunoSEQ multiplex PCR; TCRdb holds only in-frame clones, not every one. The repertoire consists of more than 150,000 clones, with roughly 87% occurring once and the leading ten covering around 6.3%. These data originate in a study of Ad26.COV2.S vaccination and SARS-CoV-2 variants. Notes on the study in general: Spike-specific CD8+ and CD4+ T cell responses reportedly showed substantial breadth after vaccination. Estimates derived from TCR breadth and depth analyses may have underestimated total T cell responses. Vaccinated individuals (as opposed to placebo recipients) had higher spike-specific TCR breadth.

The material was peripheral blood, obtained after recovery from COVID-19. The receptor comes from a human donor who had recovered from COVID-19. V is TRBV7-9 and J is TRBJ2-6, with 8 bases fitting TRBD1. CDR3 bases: TGTGCCAGCAGCCCCCAGGGGGCTTCGTTGAGCGGGGCCAACGTCCTGACTTTC. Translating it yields CASSPQGASLSGANVLTF.